The present TCR beta chain was sequenced within a study of T cell clonotyping in hematopoietic cell transplantation. At the level of the study: Recipients' pretransplant samples followed cytoreduction.

As to this clone: What it recognizes is unknown.

Whole-study results and caveats: No sorting was done, leaving CD4 and CD8 contributions mixed. After transplant, recipient diversity fell while pathologically expanded clonotypes grew through day 180.

The CDR3 spans 13 residues. Germline V lookup: CDR1 MNHNY, CDR2 SVGAGI (reference sequence). Trimming cost V 2 bases and J 8 bases, with 13 bases left between them. Indicated time point: recipient sample about 28 days before transplant, after cytoreduction. TCRdb keeps only in-frame clones here, not all; method: immunoSEQ multiplex PCR. This table holds about 38,000 clones, 95% found once. Sequenced here: peripheral blood mononuclear cells, sampled before stem cell transplant. The chain carries TRBV6-6 and TRBJ2-7, with a tentative D call TRBD1 (5 bases). This clonotype was sampled from a man in his forties or fifties with chronic myeloid leukemia. Some clones in this sample may be carry-over from other donors' samples. Written as DNA, the CDR3 is TGTGCCAGCAGTTACAATGAAGGGGTTAAGCAGTACTTC. Translated: CASSYNEGVKQYF.